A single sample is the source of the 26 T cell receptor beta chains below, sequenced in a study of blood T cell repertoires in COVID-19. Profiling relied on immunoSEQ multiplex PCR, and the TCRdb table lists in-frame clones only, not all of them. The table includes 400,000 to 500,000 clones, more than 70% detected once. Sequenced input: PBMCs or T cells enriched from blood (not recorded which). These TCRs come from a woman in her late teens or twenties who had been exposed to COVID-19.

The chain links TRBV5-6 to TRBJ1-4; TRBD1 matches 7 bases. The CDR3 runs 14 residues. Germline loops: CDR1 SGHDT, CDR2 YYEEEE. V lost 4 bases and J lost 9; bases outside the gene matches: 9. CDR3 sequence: CASSQQGEKKKLFF. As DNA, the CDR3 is TGTGCCAGCAGCCAGCAGGGGGAGAAGAAAAAACTGTTTTTT.

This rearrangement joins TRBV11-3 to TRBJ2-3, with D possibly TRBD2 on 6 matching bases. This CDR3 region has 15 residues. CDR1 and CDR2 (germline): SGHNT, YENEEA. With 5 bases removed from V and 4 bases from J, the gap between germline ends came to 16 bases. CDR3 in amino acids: CASSGGSGGPDTQYF. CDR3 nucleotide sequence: TGTGCCAGCAGCGGGGGTAGCGGAGGACCAGATACGCAGTATTTT.

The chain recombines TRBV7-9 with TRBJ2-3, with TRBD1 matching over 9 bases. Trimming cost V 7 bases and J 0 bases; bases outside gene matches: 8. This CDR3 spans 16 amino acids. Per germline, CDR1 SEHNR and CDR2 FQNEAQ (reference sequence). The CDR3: CASTPMGQGSTDTQYF. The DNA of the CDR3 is TGTGCCAGCACACCCATGGGACAGGGAAGCACAGATACGCAGTATTTT.

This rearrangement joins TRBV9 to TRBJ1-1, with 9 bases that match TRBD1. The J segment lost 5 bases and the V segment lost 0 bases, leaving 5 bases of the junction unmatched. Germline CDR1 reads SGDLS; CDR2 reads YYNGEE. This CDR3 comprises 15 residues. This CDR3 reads CASSVEGTGRTEAFF. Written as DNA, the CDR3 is TGTGCCAGCAGCGTAGAAGGGACAGGGAGGACTGAAGCTTTCTTT. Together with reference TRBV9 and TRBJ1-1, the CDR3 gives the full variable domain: DSGVTQTPKHLITATGQRVTLRCSPRSGDLSVYWYQQSLDQGLQFLIQYYNGEERAKGNILERFSAQQFPDLHSELNLSSLELGDSALYFCASSVEGTGRTEAFFGQGTRLTVV.

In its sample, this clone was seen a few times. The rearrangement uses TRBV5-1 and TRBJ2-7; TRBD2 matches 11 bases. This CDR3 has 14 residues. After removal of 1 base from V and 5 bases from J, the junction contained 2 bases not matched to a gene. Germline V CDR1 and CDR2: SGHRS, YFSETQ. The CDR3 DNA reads TGCGCCAGCAGCTTGACTAGCGGGGGCAACGAGCAGTACTTC. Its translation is CASSLTSGGNEQYF. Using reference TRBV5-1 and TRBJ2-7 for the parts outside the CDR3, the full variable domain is KAGVTQTPRYLIKTRGQQVTLSCSPISGHRSVSWYQQTPGQGLQFLFEYFSETQRNKGNFPGRFSGRQFSNSRSEMNVSTLELGDSALYLCASSLTSGGNEQYFGPGTRLTVT.

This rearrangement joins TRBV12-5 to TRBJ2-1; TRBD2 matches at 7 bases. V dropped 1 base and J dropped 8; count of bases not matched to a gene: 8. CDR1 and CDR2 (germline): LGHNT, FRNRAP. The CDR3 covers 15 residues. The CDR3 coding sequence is TGTGCTAGTGGTTTGGGCGGGAGCGTCGCCGATGAGCAGTTCTTC. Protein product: CASGLGGSVADEQFF.

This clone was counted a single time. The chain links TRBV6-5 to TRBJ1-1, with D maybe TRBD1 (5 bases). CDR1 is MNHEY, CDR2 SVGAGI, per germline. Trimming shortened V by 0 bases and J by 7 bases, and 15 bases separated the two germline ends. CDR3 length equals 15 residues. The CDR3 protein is CASSYSPRRGSEAFF. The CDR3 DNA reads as TGTGCCAGCAGTTACTCTCCCCGGCGGGGCAGTGAAGCTTTCTTT.

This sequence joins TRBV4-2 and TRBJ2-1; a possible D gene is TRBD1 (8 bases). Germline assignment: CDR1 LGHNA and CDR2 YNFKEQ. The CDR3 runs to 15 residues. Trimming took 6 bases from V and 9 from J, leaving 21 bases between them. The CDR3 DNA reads TGTGCCAGCAGGGACCCTCAGACAGGGGAGGGTGAGCAGTTCTTC. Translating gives CASRDPQTGEGEQFF.

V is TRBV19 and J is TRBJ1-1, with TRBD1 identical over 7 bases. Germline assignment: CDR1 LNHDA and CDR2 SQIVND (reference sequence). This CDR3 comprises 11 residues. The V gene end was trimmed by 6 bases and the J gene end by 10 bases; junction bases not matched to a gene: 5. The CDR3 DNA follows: TGTGCCAGTAGACAGGGGCAAGGAGCTTTCTTT. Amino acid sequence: CASRQGQGAFF.

CDR3 DNA sequence: TGTGCCAGCAGCCTCTCGGGACTAGCGGATTTCTCCTACGAGCAGTACTTC. Translation: CASSLSGLADFSYEQYF. The rearrangement joins TRBV7-6 to TRBJ2-7, with 11 positions matching TRBD2. CDR1 and CDR2 (germline): SGHVS, FNYEAQ. The CDR3 is 17 residues long. The V gene end was trimmed by 5 bases and the J gene end by 0 bases; junction bases not matched to a gene: 9.

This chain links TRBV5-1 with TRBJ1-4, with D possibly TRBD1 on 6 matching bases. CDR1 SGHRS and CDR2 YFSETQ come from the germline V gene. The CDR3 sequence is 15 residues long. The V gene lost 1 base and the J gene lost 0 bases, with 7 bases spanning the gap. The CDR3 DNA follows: TGCGCCAGCAGCTTGAGGGGGACAACTAATGAAAAACTGTTTTTT. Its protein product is CASSLRGTTNEKLFF. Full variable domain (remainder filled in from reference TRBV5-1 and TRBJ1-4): KAGVTQTPRYLIKTRGQQVTLSCSPISGHRSVSWYQQTPGQGLQFLFEYFSETQRNKGNFPGRFSGRQFSNSRSEMNVSTLELGDSALYLCASSLRGTTNEKLFFGSGTQLSVL.

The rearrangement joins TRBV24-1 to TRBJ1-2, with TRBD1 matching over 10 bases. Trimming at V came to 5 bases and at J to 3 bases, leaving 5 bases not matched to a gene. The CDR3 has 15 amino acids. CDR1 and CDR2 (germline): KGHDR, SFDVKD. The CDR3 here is CATSAPDRGDYGYTF. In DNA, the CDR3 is TGTGCCACCAGTGCCCCGGACAGGGGGGACTATGGCTACACCTTC.

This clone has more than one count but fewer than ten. CDR3 loop: CASSQEGGRLGEQYF. The CDR3 DNA reads as TGTGCCAGCAGCCAAGAAGGCGGGAGGCTTGGCGAGCAGTACTTC. This sequence joins TRBV3-1 (or the pseudogene TRBV3-2) and TRBJ2-7; 8 nucleotides match TRBD2. Germline assignment: CDR1 LGHDT and CDR2 YNNKEL (reference sequence). The CDR3 is made up of 15 amino acids. After removal of 0 bases from V and 6 bases from J, the junction contained 7 bases not matched to a gene.

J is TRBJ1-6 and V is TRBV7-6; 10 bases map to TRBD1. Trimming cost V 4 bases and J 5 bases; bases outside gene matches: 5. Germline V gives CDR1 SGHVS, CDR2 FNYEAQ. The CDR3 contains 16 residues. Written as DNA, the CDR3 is TGTGCCAGCAGCTCCGGGACAGGGGCTAATAATTCACCCCTCCACTTT. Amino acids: CASSSGTGANNSPLHF. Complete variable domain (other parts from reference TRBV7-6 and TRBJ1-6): GAGVSQSPRYKVTKRGQDVALRCDPISGHVSLYWYRQALGQGPEFLTYFNYEAQQDKSGLPNDRFSAERPEGSISTLTIQRTEQRDSAMYRCASSSGTGANNSPLHFGNGTRLTVT.

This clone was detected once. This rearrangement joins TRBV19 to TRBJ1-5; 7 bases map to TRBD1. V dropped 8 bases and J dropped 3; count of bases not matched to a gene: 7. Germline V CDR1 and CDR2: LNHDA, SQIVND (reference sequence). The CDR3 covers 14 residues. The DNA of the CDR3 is TGTGCCAGTCGAGGGGACAGCTTCAATCAGCCCCAGCATTTT. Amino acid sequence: CASRGDSFNQPQHF.

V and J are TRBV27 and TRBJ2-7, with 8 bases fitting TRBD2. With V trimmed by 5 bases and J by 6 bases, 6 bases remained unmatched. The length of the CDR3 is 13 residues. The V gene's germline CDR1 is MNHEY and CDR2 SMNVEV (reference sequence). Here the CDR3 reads CASSPREGVEQYF. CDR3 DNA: TGTGCCAGCAGTCCCCGGGAGGGAGTCGAGCAGTACTTC.

This CDR3 reads CASSRAGGEKLFF. CDR3 nucleotides: TGCGCCAGCAGTAGGGCAGGAGGCGAAAAACTGTTTTTT. This sequence joins TRBV23-1 and TRBJ1-4; D not resolved. TRBV23-1 qualifies as an ORF whose function is uncertain. V was pared by 5 bases and J by 8 bases, with 12 bases between. The CDR3 spans 13 residues.

For the CDR3, the DNA is TGCGCCAGCAGCCCCCCAGGGGATGGCTACACCTTC. Amino acids: CASSPPGDGYTF. The gene calls are TRBV5-1 and TRBJ1-2; tentatively, D is TRBD1 (6 bases). This CDR3 spans 12 amino acids. Germline V gene sequence: CDR1 SGHRS, CDR2 YFSETQ. The germline V and J ends were trimmed by 4 bases and 6 bases, with 10 bases remaining between them.

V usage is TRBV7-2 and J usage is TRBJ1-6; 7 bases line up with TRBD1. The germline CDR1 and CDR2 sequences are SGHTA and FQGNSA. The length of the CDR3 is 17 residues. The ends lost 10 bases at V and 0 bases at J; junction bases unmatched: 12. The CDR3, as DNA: TGTGCCACCGCCCGACAGGGAATGAGCTCCTATAATTCACCCCTCCACTTT. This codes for CATARQGMSSYNSPLHF.

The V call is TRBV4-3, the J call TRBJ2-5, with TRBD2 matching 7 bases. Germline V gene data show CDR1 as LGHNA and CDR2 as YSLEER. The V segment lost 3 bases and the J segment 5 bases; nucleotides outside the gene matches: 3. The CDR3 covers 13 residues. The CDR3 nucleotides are TGCGCCAGCAGCCAGGGGAGGGGCGAGACCCAGTACTTC. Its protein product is CASSQGRGETQYF.

For the CDR3, the DNA is TGTGCCAGCAGCTTAGTTCGGCTAGCGGGAGAGCACAATGAGCAGTTCTTC. Translation: CASSLVRLAGEHNEQFF. The chain joins TRBV11-2 to TRBJ2-1; 10 positions agree with TRBD2. V lost 1 base to trimming and J lost 5 bases; unmatched junction nucleotides: 8. The CDR3 is 17 amino acids. Germline CDR1 SGHAT, CDR2 FQNNGV. Full variable domain (rest looked up from reference TRBV11-2 and TRBJ2-1): EAGVAQSPRYKIIEKRQSVAFWCNPISGHATLYWYQQILGQGPKLLIQFQNNGVVDDSQLPKDRFSAERLKGVDSTLKIQPAKLEDSAVYLCASSLVRLAGEHNEQFFGPGTRLTVL.

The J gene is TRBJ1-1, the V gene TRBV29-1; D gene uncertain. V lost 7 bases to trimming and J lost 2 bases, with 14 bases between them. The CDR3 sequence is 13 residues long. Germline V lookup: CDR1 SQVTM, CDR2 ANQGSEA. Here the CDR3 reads CSDSQSSNTEAFF. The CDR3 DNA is TGCAGCGACTCACAGAGCTCAAACACTGAAGCTTTCTTT.

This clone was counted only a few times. CDR3 protein: CSASGLAGGNEQFF. The DNA of the CDR3 is TGCAGTGCTAGTGGGCTAGCGGGGGGCAATGAGCAGTTCTTC. This chain connects TRBV20-1 to TRBJ2-1, with 11 bases identical to TRBD2. Germline V gene data show CDR1 as DFQATT and CDR2 as SNEGSKA (reference sequence). The CDR3 extends over 14 amino acids. The V segment lost 3 bases and the J segment 6 bases; nucleotides outside the gene matches: 4.

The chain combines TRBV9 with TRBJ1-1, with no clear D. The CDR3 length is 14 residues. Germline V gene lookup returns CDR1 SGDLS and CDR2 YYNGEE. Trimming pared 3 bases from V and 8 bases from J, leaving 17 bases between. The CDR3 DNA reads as TGTGCCAGCAGCGGGCCCCCAGGTGGGTCCGAAGCTTTCTTT. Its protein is CASSGPPGGSEAFF.

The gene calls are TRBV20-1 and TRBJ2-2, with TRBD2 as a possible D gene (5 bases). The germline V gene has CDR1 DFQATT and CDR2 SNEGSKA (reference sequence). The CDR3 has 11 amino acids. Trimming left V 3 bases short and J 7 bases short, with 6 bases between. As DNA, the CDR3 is TGCAGTGCTAGGGGGAGCGGGGAGCTGTTTTTT. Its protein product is CSARGSGELFF.

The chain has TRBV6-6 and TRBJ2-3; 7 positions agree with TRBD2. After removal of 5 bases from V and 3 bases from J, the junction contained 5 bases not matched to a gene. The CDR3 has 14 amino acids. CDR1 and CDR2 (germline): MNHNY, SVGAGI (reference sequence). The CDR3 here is CASSRPGGTDTQYF. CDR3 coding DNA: TGTGCCAGCAGTCGCCCCGGGGGGACAGATACGCAGTATTTT.